This T cell receptor beta chain stems from a study of read filtering for tumor transcriptome and immune sequencing. Across the whole study: Among patients, 17 to 20 were male and around 14 female, aged about 47 to 85 (mean about 69). DNase treatment preceded whole-transcriptome library preparation. IR-seq gave about 4.05 to 11 million TCR reads per sample; RNA-seq gave roughly 80 to 1,300.

From around 440 ng of RNA, a library with molecular barcoded alpha/delta and beta/gamma adaptors was made. TCRdb itself ran the reads through MiXCR, one entry per CDR3 protein. This sample has around 130,000 distinct CDR3 sequences, with under 15% found just once. Trimming shortened V by 3 bases and J by 4 bases, and 12 bases separated the two germline ends. The germline CDR1 and CDR2 sequences are SQVTM and ANQGSEA. This CDR3 region has 13 residues. This clonotype was found many times. The V gene is TRBV29-1, the J gene TRBJ1-1; no firm D call. The origin of this receptor is a donor aged 40 or older with multiple myeloma. Material for sequencing was a population of CD138-negative cells sorted from bone marrow. CDR3 coding DNA: TGCAGCGTTGACCGGGTCCGGGGCACTGAAGCTTTCTTT. It specifies CSVDRVRGTEAFF.